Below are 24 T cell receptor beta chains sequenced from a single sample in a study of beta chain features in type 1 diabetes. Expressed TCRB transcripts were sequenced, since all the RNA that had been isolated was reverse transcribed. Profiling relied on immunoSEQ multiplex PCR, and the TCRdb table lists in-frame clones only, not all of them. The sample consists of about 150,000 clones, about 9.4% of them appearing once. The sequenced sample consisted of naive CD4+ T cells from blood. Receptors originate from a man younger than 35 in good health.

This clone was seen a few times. Here the CDR3 reads CASSPSGQGFGYTF. The CDR3 DNA follows: TGTGCCAGCTCGCCATCGGGACAGGGGTTTGGCTACACCTTC. The V and J genes are TRBV6-5 and TRBJ1-2; TRBD1 aligns across 10 bases. The germline V gene encodes CDR1 MNHEY and CDR2 SVGAGI. The CDR3 totals 14 residues. The J segment lost 7 bases and the V segment lost 8 bases, leaving 10 bases of the junction unmatched.

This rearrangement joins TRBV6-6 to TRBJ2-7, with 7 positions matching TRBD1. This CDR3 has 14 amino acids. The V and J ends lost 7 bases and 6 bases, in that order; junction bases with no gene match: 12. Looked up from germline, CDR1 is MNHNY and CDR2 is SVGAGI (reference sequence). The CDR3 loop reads CASNSQGSDGEQYF. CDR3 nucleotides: TGTGCCAGCAATTCACAGGGGTCGGATGGCGAGCAGTACTTC.

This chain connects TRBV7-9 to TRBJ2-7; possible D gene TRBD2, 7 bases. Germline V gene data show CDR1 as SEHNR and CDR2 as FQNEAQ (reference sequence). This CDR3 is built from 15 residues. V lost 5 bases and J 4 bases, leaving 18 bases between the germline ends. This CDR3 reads CASSPRGGFAYEQYF. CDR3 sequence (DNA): TGTGCCAGCAGCCCCAGGGGAGGGTTTGCATACGAGCAGTACTTC.

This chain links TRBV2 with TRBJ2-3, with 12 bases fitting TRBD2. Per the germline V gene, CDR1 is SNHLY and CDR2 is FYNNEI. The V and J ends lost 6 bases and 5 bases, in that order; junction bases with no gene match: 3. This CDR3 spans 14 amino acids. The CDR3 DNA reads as TGTGCCAGCAGGGAGACTAGCGGGGGAGATACGCAGTATTTT. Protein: CASRETSGGDTQYF.

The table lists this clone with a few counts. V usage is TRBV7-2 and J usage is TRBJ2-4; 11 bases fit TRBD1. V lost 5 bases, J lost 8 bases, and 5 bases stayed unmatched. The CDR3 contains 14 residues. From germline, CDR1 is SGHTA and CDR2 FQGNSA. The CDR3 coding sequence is TGTGCCAGCAGCCGGACAGGGGGCGAGGACATTCAGTACTTC. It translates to CASSRTGGEDIQYF.

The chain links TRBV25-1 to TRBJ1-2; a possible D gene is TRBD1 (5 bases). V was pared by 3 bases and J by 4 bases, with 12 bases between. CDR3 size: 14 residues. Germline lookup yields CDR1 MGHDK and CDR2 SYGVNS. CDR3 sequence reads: CASSDRGSRYGYTF. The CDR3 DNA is TGTGCCAGCAGTGATCGGGGGAGCCGCTATGGCTACACCTTC.

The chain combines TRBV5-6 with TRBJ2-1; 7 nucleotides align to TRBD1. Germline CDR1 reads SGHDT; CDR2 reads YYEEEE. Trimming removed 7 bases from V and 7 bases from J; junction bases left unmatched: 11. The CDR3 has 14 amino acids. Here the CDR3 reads CASFIRDRDNEQFF. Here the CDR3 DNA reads TGTGCCAGCTTTATCCGGGACAGAGATAATGAGCAGTTCTTC.

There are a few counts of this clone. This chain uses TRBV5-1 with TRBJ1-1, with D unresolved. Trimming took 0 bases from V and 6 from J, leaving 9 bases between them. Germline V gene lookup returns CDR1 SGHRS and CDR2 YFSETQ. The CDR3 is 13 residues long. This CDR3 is CASSLASASEAFF. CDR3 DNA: TGCGCCAGCAGCTTGGCGTCAGCGTCTGAAGCTTTCTTT.

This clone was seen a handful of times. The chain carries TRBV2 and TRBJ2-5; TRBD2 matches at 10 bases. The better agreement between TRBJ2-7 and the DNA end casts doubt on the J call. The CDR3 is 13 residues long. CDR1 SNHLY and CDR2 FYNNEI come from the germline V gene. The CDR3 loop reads CASMAAGGYEQYF. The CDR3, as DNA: TGTGCCAGCATGGCAGCGGGGGGGTACGAGCAGTACTTC.

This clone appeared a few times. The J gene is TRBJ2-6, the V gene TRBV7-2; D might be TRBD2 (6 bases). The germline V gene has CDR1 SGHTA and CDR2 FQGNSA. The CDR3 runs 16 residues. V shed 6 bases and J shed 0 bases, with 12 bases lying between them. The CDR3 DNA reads TGTGCCAGCAGGGCGGGACGCCTCTCTGGGGCCAACGTCCTGACTTTC. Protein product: CASRAGRLSGANVLTF.

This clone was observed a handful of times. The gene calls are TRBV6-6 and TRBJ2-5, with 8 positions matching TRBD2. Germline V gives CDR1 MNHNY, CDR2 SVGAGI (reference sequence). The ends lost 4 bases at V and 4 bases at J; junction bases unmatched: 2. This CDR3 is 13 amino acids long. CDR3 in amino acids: CASSWGLGETQYF. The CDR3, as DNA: TGTGCCAGCAGTTGGGGACTAGGAGAGACCCAGTACTTC.

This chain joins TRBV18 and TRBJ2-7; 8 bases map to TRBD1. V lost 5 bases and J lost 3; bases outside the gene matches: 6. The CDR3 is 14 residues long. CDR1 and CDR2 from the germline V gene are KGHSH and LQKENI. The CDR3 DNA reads TGTGCCAGCTCAGCCAACAGGGGGTTCTACGAGCAGTACTTC. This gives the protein CASSANRGFYEQYF.

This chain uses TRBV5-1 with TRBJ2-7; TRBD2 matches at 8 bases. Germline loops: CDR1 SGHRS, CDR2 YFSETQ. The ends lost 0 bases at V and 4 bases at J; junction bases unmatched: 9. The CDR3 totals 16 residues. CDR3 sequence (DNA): TGCGCCAGCAGCTTGGCGGTTGCTCGGGAGGGGTACGAGCAGTACTTC. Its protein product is CASSLAVAREGYEQYF.

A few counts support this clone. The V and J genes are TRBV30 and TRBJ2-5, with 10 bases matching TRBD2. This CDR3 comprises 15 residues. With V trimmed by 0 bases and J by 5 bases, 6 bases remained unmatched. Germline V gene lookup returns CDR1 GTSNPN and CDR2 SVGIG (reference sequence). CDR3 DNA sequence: TGTGCCTGGAGTGTACAGCGGGGGGGCCGGGAGACCCAGTACTTC. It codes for CAWSVQRGGRETQYF.

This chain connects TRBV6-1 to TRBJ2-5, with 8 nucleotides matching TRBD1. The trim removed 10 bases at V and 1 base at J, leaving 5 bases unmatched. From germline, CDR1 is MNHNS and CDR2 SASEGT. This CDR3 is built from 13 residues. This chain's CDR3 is CAITGGFQETQYF. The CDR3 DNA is TGTGCCATAACAGGGGGTTTCCAAGAGACCCAGTACTTC.

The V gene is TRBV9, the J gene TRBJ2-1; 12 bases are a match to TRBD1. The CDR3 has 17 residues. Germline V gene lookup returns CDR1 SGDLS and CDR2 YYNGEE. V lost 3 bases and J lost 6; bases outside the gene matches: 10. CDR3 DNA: TGTGCCAGCAGCGCCGATCCCGGGACAGGGGGCCGCAATGAGCAGTTCTTC. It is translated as CASSADPGTGGRNEQFF. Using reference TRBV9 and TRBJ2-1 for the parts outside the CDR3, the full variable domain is DSGVTQTPKHLITATGQRVTLRCSPRSGDLSVYWYQQSLDQGLQFLIQYYNGEERAKGNILERFSAQQFPDLHSELNLSSLELGDSALYFCASSADPGTGGRNEQFFGPGTRLTVL.

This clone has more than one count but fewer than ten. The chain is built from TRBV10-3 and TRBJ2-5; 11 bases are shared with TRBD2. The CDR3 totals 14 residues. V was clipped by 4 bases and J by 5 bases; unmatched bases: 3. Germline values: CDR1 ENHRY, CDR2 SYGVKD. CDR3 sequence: CAISATSGGETQYF. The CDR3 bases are TGTGCCATCAGTGCTACTAGCGGGGGCGAGACCCAGTACTTC.

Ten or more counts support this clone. In DNA, the CDR3 is TGTGCCAGCAGCGTGGCCGGGACAGGTGGACAGCCCCAGCATTTT. It translates to CASSVAGTGGQPQHF. The V call is TRBV7-2, the J call TRBJ1-5; TRBD1 aligns across 8 bases. There are 15 residues in the CDR3. The trim removed 5 bases at V and 7 bases at J, leaving 10 bases unmatched. The V gene's germline CDR1 is SGHTA and CDR2 FQGNSA.

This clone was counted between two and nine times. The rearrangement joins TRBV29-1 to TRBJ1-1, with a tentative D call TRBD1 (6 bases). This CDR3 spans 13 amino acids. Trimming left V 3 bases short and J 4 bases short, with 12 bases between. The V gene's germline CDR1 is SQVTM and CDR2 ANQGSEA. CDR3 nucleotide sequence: TGCAGCGTTGAGAGACAGGAAATCACTGAAGCTTTCTTT. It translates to CSVERQEITEAFF.

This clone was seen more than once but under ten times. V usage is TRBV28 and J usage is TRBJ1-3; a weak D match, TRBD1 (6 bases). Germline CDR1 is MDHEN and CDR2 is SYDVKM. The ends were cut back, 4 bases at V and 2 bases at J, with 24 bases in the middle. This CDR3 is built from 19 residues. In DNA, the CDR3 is TGTGCCAGCAGTTCCCATAAACCGAGACAGGTCCTCACTGGAAACACCATATATTTT. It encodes CASSSHKPRQVLTGNTIYF.

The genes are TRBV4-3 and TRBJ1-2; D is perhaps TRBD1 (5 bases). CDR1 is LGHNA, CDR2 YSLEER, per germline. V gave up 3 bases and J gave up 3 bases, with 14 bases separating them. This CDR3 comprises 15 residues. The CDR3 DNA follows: TGCGCCAGCAGCCACCGGGACTACGGGGACTATGGCTACACCTTC. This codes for CASSHRDYGDYGYTF.

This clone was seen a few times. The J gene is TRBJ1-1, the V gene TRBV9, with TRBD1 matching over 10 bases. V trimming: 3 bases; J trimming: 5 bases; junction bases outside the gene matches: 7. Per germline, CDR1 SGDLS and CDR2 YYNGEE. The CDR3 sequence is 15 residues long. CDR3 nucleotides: TGTGCCAGCAGCGATGACAGGGGGCGCCGAACTGAAGCTTTCTTT. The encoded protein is CASSDDRGRRTEAFF.

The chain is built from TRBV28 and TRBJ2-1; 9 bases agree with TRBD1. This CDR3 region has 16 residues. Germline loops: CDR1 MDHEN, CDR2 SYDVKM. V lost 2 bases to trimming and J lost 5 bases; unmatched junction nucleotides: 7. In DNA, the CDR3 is TGTGCCAGCAGTTTAATGGGACAGGGTTTCCACAATGAGCAGTTCTTC. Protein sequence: CASSLMGQGFHNEQFF.

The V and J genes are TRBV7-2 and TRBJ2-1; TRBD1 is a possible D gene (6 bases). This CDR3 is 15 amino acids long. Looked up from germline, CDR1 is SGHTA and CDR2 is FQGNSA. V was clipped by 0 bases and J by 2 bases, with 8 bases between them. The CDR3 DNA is TGTGCCAGCAGCTTAGCCAGGGGCACCTACAATGAGCAGTTCTTC. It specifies CASSLARGTYNEQFF.